These T cell receptor beta chains were read from a single sample in a study of CD8 T cells in Susac syndrome. Using its own MiXCR run on the immunoSEQ multiplex PCR reads, TCRdb lists one record per CDR3 protein. The repertoire holds roughly 200,000 distinct CDR3 sequences, 90% to 95% seen once, with roughly 0.12% in the top ten. Sequencing was done on a sample of CD4+ T cells from PBMCs. These receptors were obtained from a human donor with Susac syndrome. The CDR3 runs from the conserved cysteine through the conserved F or W. D genes are given only for firm matches. Where a row states a size, it is once, few, many or the class of an expanded clone; other rows omit it.

-	TRBV27	TRBD1	TRBJ2-7	TGTGCCAGCAGTTTTGGGGGACAGGTCAACGAGCAGTACTTC	CASSFGGQVNEQYF
-	TRBV15	-	TRBJ1-1	TGTGCCACCAGCAGACTCGGGGTAGGCACTGAAGCTTTCTTT	CATSRLGVGTEAFF
-	TRBV9	-	TRBJ2-7	TGTGCCAGCAGCACCCCGGGGGCAGGAAATTACGAGCAGTACTTC	CASSTPGAGNYEQYF
-	TRBV6-2/TRBV6-3	-	TRBJ2-2	TGTGCCAGCAGCAGAACCGGGGAGCTGTTTTTT	CASSRTGELFF
-	TRBV5-1	-	TRBJ1-6	TGCGCCAGCAGCCCAGCGACAGTGACCAATTCACCCCTCCACTTT	CASSPATVTNSPLHF
once	TRBV7-9	TRBD1	TRBJ2-3	TGTGCCAGCAGCTCGGGCGACAGGGGGAGCACAGATACGCAGTATTTT	CASSSGDRGSTDTQYF
-	TRBV4-2	-	TRBJ2-3	TGTGCCAGCAGCCAAGACGTCGGCGGGGAGTACACAGATACGCAGTATTTT	CASSQDVGGEYTDTQYF
-	TRBV29-1	-	TRBJ2-5	TGCAGCGTTGCCACGGGGGGCCTACCAGAGACCCAGTACTTC	CSVATGGLPETQYF
-	TRBV12-3/TRBV12-4	TRBD1	TRBJ1-2	TGTGCCAGCAGCCCGAATCCGGGACAGACTATCTATGGCTACACCTTC	CASSPNPGQTIYGYTF
-	TRBV9	-	TRBJ2-6	TGTGCCAGCGAAAGGGATGGGGCCAACGTCCTGACTTTC	CASERDGANVLTF
-	TRBV4-3	TRBD2	TRBJ2-1	TGCGCCAGCAGCCAAGAAATCATAGCGGGGGGTTCCTACAATGAGCAGTTCTTC	CASSQEIIAGGSYNEQFF
-	TRBV6-6	-	TRBJ2-7	TGTGCCAGCAGTGACAGGAGAGGAAGCAACGAGCAGTACTTC	CASSDRRGSNEQYF
-	TRBV9	TRBD2	TRBJ2-2	TGTGCCAGCAGCGCGGGAGGGACACGATACACCGGGGAGCTGTTTTTT	CASSAGGTRYTGELFF